Following are 4 T cell receptor beta chains from one sample sequenced in a study of T cells expressing NK-cell markers. Reanalyzing the 5' RACE reads, TCRdb keeps one entry per CDR3 protein, without DNA. The listing contains some 150,000 distinct CDR3 sequences. The sample comprised blood T cells: a sorted CD56 or NKG2C T cell subset, CD4+ or CD8+ T cells, or bulk PBMC T cells (not recorded which). All receptors derive from a man younger than 35 in good health.

The rearrangement joins TRBV4-1 to TRBJ2-1. CDR1 is MGHRA and CDR2 is YSYEKL in the germline V gene. The CDR3 extends over 12 amino acids. CDR3 region: CASSGTYNEQFF.

The V call is TRBV4-3, the J call TRBJ2-7. CDR1 and CDR2 from the germline V gene are LGHNA and YSLEER. This CDR3 has 14 amino acids. The CDR3 here is CASSQDMVTYEQYF.

The rearrangement links TRBV15 to TRBJ2-3; absent DNA, TCRdb's TRBD2 call cannot be checked. Germline-derived CDR1 and CDR2 are LNHNV and YYDKDF (reference sequence). The CDR3 is made up of 16 amino acids. The chain's CDR3 is CATRRGGVLLTDTQYF.

The rearrangement links TRBV7-2 to TRBJ2-2; TCRdb designates TRBD2, a call that cannot be tested without DNA. The length of the CDR3 is 17 residues. Germline V gene lookup returns CDR1 SGHTA and CDR2 FQGNSA. The CDR3 here is CASSLRIREGVTGELFF.